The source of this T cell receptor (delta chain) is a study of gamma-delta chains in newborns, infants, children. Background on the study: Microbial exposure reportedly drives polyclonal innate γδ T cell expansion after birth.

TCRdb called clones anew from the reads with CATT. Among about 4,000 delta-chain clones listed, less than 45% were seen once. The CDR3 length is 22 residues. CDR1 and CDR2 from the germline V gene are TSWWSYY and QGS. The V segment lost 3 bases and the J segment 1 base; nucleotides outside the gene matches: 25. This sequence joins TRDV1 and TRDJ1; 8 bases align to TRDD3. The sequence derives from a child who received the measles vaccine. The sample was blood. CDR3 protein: CALGEGNPTGYWGPPCTDKLIF. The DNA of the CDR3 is TGTGCTCTTGGGGAGGGGAATCCTACTGGGTACTGGGGGCCTCCCTGCACCGATAAACTCATCTTT.